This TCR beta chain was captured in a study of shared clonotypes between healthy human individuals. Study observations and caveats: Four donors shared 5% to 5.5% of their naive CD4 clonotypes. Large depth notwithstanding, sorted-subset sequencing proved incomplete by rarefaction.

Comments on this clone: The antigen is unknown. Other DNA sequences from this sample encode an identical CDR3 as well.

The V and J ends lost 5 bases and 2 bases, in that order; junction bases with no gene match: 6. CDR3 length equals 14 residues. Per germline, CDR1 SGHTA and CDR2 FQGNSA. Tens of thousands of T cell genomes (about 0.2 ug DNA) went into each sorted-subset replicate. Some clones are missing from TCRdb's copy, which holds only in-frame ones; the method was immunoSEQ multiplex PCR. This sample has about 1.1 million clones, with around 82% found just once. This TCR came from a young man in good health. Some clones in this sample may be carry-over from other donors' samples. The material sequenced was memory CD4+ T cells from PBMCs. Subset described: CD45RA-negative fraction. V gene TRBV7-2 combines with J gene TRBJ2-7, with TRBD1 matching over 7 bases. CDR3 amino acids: CASSPSGTAYEQYF. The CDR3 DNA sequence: TGTGCCAGCAGCCCCTCCGGGACAGCCTACGAGCAGTACTTC.